Reported below is one T cell receptor (beta chain). In the original workflow: Reference gene primer amplification in the assay estimated nucleated cell counts. Profiled with immunoSEQ multiplex PCR; TCRdb holds only in-frame clones, not every one. The V and J calls and clone size are taken from that table; D and trimming were inferred from the DNA. This sample yields about 380,000 clones, of which 80% to 90% are seen a single time; 1% to 1.5% belongs to the top ten. V shed 6 bases, J shed 0 bases, and the junction held 3 bases outside the gene matches. CDR1 is SGHTA, CDR2 FQGNSA, per germline. The CDR3 length is 14 residues. These data come from a study of blood T cell repertoires in COVID-19. Recruits, aged about 18 to 95 years, lived in 24 US areas. Categorization into cohorts depended on clinical history that participants reported.

V is TRBV7-2 and J is TRBJ1-1; TRBD1 agrees at 8 bases. This clonotype was obtained from a man aged 25-45 years who had recovered from COVID-19. Sequencing used PBMCs or T cells enriched from blood (not recorded which). The CDR3 DNA reads TGTGCCAGCAGGGGGACAGGAATGAACACTGAAGCTTTCTTT. Its protein product is CASRGTGMNTEAFF.